Listed below are T cell receptor beta chains from one sample, sequenced in a study of cytomegalovirus exposure and HLA in healthy donors. Profiling relied on immunoSEQ multiplex PCR, and the TCRdb table lists in-frame clones only, not all of them. The sample carries some 130,000 clones, around 63% recorded once. The sequencing sample was made of PBMCs. The receptors shown here come from a human donor in good health. The CDR3 runs from the conserved cysteine through the conserved F or W. The D gene is left open where the match is weak. Clone size is stated in some rows and not others, as once, few, many or a class when expanded.

once	TRBV27	TRBD2	TRBJ2-3	TGTGCCAGCAGTCTACTAGCGGGAGGGGGTGATACGCAGTATTTT	CASSLLAGGGDTQYF
-	TRBV4-1	-	TRBJ1-2	TGCGCCAGCAGCCAAGAACCCATTCTGGAGGGCTACACCTTC	CASSQEPILEGYTF
few	TRBV5-6	-	TRBJ2-1	TGTGCCAGCAGCCTACTAGCTAACAATGAGCAGTTCTTC	CASSLLANNEQFF
-	TRBV19	TRBD1	TRBJ1-1	TGTGCCAGTACCCCGACAGGGATCAACACTGAAGCTTTCTTT	CASTPTGINTEAFF
few	TRBV7-9	-	TRBJ2-1	TGTGCCAGCAGCTTCGGGACTGGCATATACAATGAGCAGTTCTTC	CASSFGTGIYNEQFF
-	TRBV27	-	TRBJ2-7	TGTGCCAGCAGTTTACAGGTCAACTACGAGCAGTACTTC	CASSLQVNYEQYF
-	TRBV2	-	TRBJ1-1	TGTGCCAGCAGTGAGCTTTTAGGTCCCGAGGGGGGGCTGAACACTGAAGCTTTCTTT	CASSELLGPEGGLNTEAFF
-	TRBV15	-	TRBJ2-7	TGTGCCACCAGCAGAGATCAGGGCACCTACGAGCAGTACTTC	CATSRDQGTYEQYF
-	TRBV7-2	TRBD2	TRBJ2-7	TGTGCCAGCAGCTTAGAGCCGAGGACTAGCTCCTACGAGCAGTACTTC	CASSLEPRTSSYEQYF
-	TRBV28	TRBD2	TRBJ2-2	TGTGCCACCGACCCGGCTAGCGGGAGGGCCGTATACAACTCCGGGGAGCTGTTTTTT	CATDPASGRAVYNSGELFF
-	TRBV18	TRBD2	TRBJ2-7	TGTGCCAGCTCACCAGGCGTTGCGACCGGGACTAGCAACTACGAGCAGTACTTC	CASSPGVATGTSNYEQYF
-	TRBV10-3	TRBD1	TRBJ1-1	TGTGCCATCAGCCCGGGACAGGGGGGTTTTACTGAAGCTTTCTTT	CAISPGQGGFTEAFF
once	TRBV7-7	-	TRBJ2-1	TGTGCTAGCAGCTTGGGCGGGCCGAGCTCCTACAATGAGCAGTTCTTC	CASSLGGPSSYNEQFF
-	TRBV11-3	TRBD2	TRBJ2-3	TGTGCCAGCAGCTCTAGCGGGAGGGAGGCAGATACGCAGTATTTT	CASSSSGREADTQYF
-	TRBV19	TRBD2	TRBJ2-1	TGTGCCAGTAGTATAGACAGGACTAGCGGCAATGAGCAGTTCTTC	CASSIDRTSGNEQFF
few	TRBV5-4	-	TRBJ2-5	TGTGCCAGCAACCCAGAGGGTGAAGAGACCCAGTACTTC	CASNPEGEETQYF
-	TRBV5-8	TRBD1	TRBJ2-7	TGTGCCAGCAGCTTGGTCGGACAGGGGGCCCCGGGCCCCCACTACGAGCAGTACTTC	CASSLVGQGAPGPHYEQYF
-	TRBV2	-	TRBJ1-2	TGTGCCAGCGTGCCCCCAGTTAACTATGGCTACACCTTC	CASVPPVNYGYTF
-	TRBV18	TRBD1	TRBJ2-1	TGTGCCAGCTCACCCCAGCGGACAGGCAATGAGCAGTTCTTC	CASSPQRTGNEQFF
-	TRBV4-2	-	TRBJ2-7	TGTGCCAGCAGCCAAGAGTCCAGACAAGGGTGGGACAAAGTTTACGAGCAGTACTTC	CASSQESRQGWDKVYEQYF